The 10 T cell receptor beta chains listed next were all sequenced from one sample in a study of neoadjuvant anti-PD-1 for oral cavity cancer. Measured with immunoSEQ multiplex PCR; TCRdb has only the in-frame clones, and not every one. The sample holds approximately 12,000 clones; about 64% are singletons and the top ten take approximately 2.8%. Time point: after neoadjuvant nivolumab, at surgical resection. The sequencing used PBMCs, collected after nivolumab (anti-PD-1) treatment. The receptors shown here come from a person between 40 and 79 years old with oral cavity squamous cell carcinoma.

CDR3 amino acids: CASSARTSGRGGTGELFF. The CDR3 region has the DNA TGTGCCAGCAGCGCGAGGACTAGCGGGAGGGGCGGGACCGGGGAGCTGTTTTTT. This rearrangement joins TRBV7-3 to TRBJ2-2; 15 bases align to TRBD2. CDR1 SGHTA and CDR2 FQGTGA come from the germline V gene. CDR3 length: 18 amino acids. Trimming removed 5 bases from V and 5 bases from J; junction bases left unmatched: 9.

The chain carries TRBV5-1 and TRBJ1-5; a possible D gene is TRBD1 (6 bases). CDR1 SGHRS and CDR2 YFSETQ come from the germline V gene. Between the trimmed V and J ends, which lost 0 bases and 5 bases, there was a span of 12 bases. The CDR3 loop spans 15 amino acids. The CDR3 bases are TGCGCCAGCAGCTTGGTTCCAGGGGATGATCAGCCCCAGCATTTT. It specifies CASSLVPGDDQPQHF.

This clone is a singleton in its sample. The chain uses TRBV2 and TRBJ2-5; D gene uncertain. V was clipped by 4 bases and J by 5 bases, with 8 bases between them. The germline gives CDR1 SNHLY, CDR2 FYNNEI. This CDR3 is built from 12 residues. CDR3 region: CASSVNRETQYF. The CDR3 DNA reads as TGTGCCAGCAGTGTCAACCGGGAGACCCAGTACTTC. The variable domain in full, with the rest retrieved from reference TRBV2 and TRBJ2-5, is EPEVTQTPSHQVTQMGQEVILRCVPISNHLYFYWYRQILGQKVEFLVSFYNNEISEKSEIFDDQFSVERPDGSNFTLKIRSTKLEDSAMYFCASSVNRETQYFGPGTRLLVL.

The chain joins TRBV6-1 to TRBJ1-3, with 8 bases fitting TRBD1. V lost 3 bases and J lost 4; bases outside the gene matches: 5. Germline V gene lookup returns CDR1 MNHNS and CDR2 SASEGT. CDR3 length: 15 residues. This CDR3 reads CASSEDRVGGNTIYF. The CDR3 nucleotides are TGTGCCAGCAGTGAGGACAGGGTAGGCGGAAACACCATATATTTT.

CDR3 nucleotides: TGTGCCAGCAGCCCCGGACTAGCGGGAGGGCAAGAGACCCAGTACTTC. As protein: CASSPGLAGGQETQYF. The chain is built from TRBV7-2 and TRBJ2-5, with 15 positions matching TRBD2. The V segment lost 5 bases and the J segment 2 bases; nucleotides outside the gene matches: 3. This CDR3 is built from 16 residues. The germline gives CDR1 SGHTA, CDR2 FQGNSA.

The chain carries TRBV11-3 and TRBJ2-2; maybe TRBD2 (5 bases). The CDR3 is 16 residues long. Trimming pared 5 bases from V and 4 bases from J, leaving 17 bases between. CDR1 and CDR2 from the germline V gene are SGHNT and YENEEA. Here the CDR3 DNA reads TGTGCCAGCAGCCCGGGATCCCACATGGGCACCGGGGAGCTGTTTTTT. It is translated as CASSPGSHMGTGELFF.

This clone was observed a few times. The CDR3 DNA is TGTGCCAGCAGTGAAGGGAGGGGAAGGTCCTACGAGCAGTACTTC. Its protein is CASSEGRGRSYEQYF. The chain has TRBV6-1 and TRBJ2-7, with TRBD2 as a possible D gene (6 bases). CDR3 size: 15 residues. The V gene's germline CDR1 is MNHNS and CDR2 SASEGT. Deletions cut 1 base from V and 1 base from J, with 11 bases between.

This clone appeared a few times. The chain combines TRBV6-1 with TRBJ1-1, with TRBD1 as a possible D gene (5 bases). The CDR3 loop spans 14 amino acids. The V end was cut by 6 bases, the J end by 0 bases, with 11 bases between. The V gene's germline CDR1 is MNHNS and CDR2 SASEGT. The CDR3 protein is CASRGAAMNTEAFF. The CDR3 DNA sequence: TGTGCCAGCAGAGGGGCAGCCATGAACACTGAAGCTTTCTTT.

This clone was found a few times. The chain joins TRBV6-1 to TRBJ1-2; D not certain. Germline V gene lookup returns CDR1 MNHNS and CDR2 SASEGT. This CDR3 has 15 residues. Trimming left V 0 bases short and J 2 bases short, with 10 bases between. As DNA, the CDR3 is TGTGCCAGCAGTGAAGCTTTAGGACGGAACTATGGCTACACCTTC. This encodes CASSEALGRNYGYTF.

The chain links TRBV15 to TRBJ1-1; 7 bases map to TRBD1. The CDR3 contains 15 residues. V gave up 5 bases and J gave up 4 bases; unmatched junction bases: 10. The germline CDR1 and CDR2 sequences are LNHNV and YYDKDF (reference sequence). The chain's CDR3 is CATSRQGSVSTEAFF. The CDR3, as DNA: TGTGCCACCAGCCGACAGGGATCGGTAAGCACTGAAGCTTTCTTT.